This T cell receptor (beta chain) was captured in a study of T cell clonotyping in hematopoietic cell transplantation. Of note for this clone: Its antigen is unknown.

Study conclusions and caveats: Few recipient clonotypes overlapped donors; over 95% were de novo at given depth. Recipient TCR diversity dropped after transplant; expanded clonotypes rose from day 30 to 180.

This CDR3 is 14 amino acids long. Germline V gene lookup returns CDR1 MNHEY and CDR2 SVGAGI. The V end lost 6 bases, the J end lost 5 bases, and 17 bases lay between the germline ends. Produced via immunoSEQ multiplex PCR; TCRdb's table is partial and in-frame only. The sample carries 15,000 or so clones, roughly 70% recorded once. The chain joins TRBV6-5 to TRBJ2-7, with D tentatively TRBD1 (6 bases). The receptor comes from a woman aged 55 to 70 in good health. Some clones in this sample may be carry-over from other donors' samples. The sample consisted of peripheral blood mononuclear cells. The CDR3 sequence is CASSRSRGMHEQYF. The CDR3 nucleotides are TGTGCCAGCAGCCGCAGCAGGGGTATGCACGAGCAGTACTTC.